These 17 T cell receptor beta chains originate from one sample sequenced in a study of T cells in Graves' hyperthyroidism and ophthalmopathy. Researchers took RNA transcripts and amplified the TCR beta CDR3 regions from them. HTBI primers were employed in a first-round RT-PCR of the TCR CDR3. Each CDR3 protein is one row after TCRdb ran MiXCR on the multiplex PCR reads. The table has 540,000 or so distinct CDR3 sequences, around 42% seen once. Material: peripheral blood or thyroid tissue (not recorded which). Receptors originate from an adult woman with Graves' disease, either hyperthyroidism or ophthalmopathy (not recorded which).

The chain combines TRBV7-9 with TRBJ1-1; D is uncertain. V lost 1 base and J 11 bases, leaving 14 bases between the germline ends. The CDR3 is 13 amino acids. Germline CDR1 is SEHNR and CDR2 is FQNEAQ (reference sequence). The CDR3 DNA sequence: TGTGCCAGCAGCTTAGATGTAGGCGCGGTCGCTTTCTTT. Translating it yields CASSLDVGAVAFF.

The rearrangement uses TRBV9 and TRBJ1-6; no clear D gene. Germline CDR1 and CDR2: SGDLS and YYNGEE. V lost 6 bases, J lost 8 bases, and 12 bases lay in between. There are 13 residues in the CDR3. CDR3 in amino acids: CASTTNSDSPLHF. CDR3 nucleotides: TGTGCCAGCACCACTAACAGCGATTCACCCCTCCACTTT.

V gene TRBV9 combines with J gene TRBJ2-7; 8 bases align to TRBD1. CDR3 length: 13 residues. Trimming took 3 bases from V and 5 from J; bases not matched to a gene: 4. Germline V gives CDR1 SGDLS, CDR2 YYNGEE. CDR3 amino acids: CASSERTGNEQYF. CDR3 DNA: TGTGCCAGCAGCGAGCGGACAGGGAACGAGCAGTACTTC.

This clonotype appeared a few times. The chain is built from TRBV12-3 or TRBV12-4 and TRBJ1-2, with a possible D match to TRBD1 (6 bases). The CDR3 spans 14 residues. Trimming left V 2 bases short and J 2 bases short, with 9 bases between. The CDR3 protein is CASSLMRGNYGYTF. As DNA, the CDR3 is TGTGCCAGCAGTTTAATGAGGGGGAACTATGGCTACACCTTC.

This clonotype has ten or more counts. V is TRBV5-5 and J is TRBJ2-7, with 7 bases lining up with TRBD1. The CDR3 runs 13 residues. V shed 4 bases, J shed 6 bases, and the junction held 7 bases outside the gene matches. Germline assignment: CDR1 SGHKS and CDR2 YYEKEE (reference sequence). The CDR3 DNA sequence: TGTGCCAGCAGCCTCTGGGACAGACCCGAGCAGTACTTC. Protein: CASSLWDRPEQYF.

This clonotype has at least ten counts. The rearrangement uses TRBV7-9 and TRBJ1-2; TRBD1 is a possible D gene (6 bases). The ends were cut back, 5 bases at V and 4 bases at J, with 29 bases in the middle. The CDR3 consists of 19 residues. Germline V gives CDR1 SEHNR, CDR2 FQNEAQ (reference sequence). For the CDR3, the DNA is TGTGCCAGCAGCGCCCATTCCGGGACACTGCTAGGGCGTTTCTATGGCTACACCTTC. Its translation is CASSAHSGTLLGRFYGYTF.

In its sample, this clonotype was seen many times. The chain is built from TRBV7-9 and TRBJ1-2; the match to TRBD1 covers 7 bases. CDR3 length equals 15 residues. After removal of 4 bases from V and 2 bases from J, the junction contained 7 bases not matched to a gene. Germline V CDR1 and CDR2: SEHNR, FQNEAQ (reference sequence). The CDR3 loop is CASSSSGTDNYGYTF. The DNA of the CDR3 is TGTGCCAGCAGCTCCTCCGGGACAGACAACTATGGCTACACCTTC.

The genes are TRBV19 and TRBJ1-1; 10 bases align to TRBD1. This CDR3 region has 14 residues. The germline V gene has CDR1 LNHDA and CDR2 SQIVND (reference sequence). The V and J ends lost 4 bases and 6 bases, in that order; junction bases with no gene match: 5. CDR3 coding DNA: TGTGCCAGTAGTACCGACAGGGGGCTAGCTGAAGCTTTCTTT. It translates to CASSTDRGLAEAFF. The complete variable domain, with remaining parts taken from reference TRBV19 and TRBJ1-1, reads DGGITQSPKYLFRKEGQNVTLSCEQNLNHDAMYWYRQDPGQGLRLIYYSQIVNDFQKGDIAEGYSVSREKKESFPLTVTSAQKNPTAFYLCASSTDRGLAEAFFGQGTRLTVV.

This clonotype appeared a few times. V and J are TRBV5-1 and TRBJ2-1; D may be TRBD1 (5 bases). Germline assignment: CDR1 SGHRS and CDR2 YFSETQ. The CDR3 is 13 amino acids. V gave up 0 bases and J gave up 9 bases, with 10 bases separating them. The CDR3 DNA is TGCGCCAGCAGCTTGGCCCAGGGTAGTGAGCAGTTCTTC. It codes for CASSLAQGSEQFF. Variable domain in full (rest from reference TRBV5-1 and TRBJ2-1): KAGVTQTPRYLIKTRGQQVTLSCSPISGHRSVSWYQQTPGQGLQFLFEYFSETQRNKGNFPGRFSGRQFSNSRSEMNVSTLELGDSALYLCASSLAQGSEQFFGPGTRLTVL.

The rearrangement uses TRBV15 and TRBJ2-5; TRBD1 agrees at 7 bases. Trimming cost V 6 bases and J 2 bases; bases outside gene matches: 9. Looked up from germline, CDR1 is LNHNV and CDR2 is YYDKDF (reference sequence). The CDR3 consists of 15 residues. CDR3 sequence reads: CATSPAPGGQETQYF. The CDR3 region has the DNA TGTGCCACCAGTCCTGCCCCAGGGGGACAAGAGACCCAGTACTTC.

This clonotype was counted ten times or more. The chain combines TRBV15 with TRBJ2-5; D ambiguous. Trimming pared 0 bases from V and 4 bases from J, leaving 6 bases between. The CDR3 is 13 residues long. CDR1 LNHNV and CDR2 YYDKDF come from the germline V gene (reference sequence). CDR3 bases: TGTGCCACCAGCAGAGACCTTTCAGAGACCCAGTACTTC. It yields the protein CATSRDLSETQYF. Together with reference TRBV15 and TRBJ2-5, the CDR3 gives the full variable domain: DAMVIQNPRYQVTQFGKPVTLSCSQTLNHNVMYWYQQKSSQAPKLLFHYYDKDFNNEADTPDNFQSRRPNTSFCFLDIRSPGLGDTAMYLCATSRDLSETQYFGPGTRLLVL.

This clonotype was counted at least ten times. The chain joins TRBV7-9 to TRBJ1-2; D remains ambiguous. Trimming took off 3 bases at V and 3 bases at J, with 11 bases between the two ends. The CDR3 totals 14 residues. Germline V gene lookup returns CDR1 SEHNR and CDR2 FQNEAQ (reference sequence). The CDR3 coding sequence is TGTGCCAGCAGCTTCGGGGAAGTTCACTATGGCTACACCTTC. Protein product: CASSFGEVHYGYTF.

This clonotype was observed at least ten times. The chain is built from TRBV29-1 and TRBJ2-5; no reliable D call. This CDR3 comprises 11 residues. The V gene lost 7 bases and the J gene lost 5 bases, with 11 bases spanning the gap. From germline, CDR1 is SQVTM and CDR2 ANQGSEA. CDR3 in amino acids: CSGAKGETQYF. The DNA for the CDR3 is TGCAGCGGTGCAAAAGGCGAGACCCAGTACTTC.

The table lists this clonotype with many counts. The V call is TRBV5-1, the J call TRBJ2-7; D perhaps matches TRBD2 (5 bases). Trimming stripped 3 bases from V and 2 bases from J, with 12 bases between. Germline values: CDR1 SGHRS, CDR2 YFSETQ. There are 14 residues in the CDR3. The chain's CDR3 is CASSSWAEAYEQYF. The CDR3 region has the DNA TGCGCCAGCAGCTCCTGGGCGGAGGCCTACGAGCAGTACTTC.

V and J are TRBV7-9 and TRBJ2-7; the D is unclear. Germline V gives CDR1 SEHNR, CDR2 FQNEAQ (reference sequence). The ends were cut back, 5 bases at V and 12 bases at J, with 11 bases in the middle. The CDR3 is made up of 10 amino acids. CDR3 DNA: TGTGCCAGCAGCAGAGAGGTGACGTACTTC. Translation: CASSREVTYF.

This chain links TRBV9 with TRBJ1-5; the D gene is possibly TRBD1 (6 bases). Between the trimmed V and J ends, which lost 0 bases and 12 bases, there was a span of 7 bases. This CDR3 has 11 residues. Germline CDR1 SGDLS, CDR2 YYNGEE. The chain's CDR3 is CASSVEGGQHF. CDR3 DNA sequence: TGTGCCAGCAGCGTAGAGGGGGGCCAGCATTTT.

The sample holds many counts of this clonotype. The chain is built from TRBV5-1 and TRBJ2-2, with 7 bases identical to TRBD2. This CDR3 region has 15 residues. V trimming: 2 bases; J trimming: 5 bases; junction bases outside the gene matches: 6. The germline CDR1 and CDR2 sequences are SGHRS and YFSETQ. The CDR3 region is CASSFFPGGTGELFF. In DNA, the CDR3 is TGCGCCAGCAGCTTTTTTCCCGGGGGGACCGGGGAGCTGTTTTTT. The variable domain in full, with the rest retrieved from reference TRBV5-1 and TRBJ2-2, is KAGVTQTPRYLIKTRGQQVTLSCSPISGHRSVSWYQQTPGQGLQFLFEYFSETQRNKGNFPGRFSGRQFSNSRSEMNVSTLELGDSALYLCASSFFPGGTGELFFGEGSRLTVL.